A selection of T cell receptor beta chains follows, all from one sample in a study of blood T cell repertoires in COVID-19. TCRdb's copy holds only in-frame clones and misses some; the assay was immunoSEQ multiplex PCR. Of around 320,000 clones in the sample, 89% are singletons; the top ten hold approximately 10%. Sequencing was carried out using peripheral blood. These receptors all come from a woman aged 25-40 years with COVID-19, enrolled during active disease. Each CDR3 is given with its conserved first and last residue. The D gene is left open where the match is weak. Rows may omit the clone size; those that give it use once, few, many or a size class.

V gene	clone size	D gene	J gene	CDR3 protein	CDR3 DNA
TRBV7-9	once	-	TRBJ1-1	CASSSRDSTFF	TGTGCCAGCAGCTCCAGGGATTCCACTTTCTTT
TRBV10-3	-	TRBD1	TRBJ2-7	CAISGQDSYEQYF	TGTGCCATCAGCGGACAGGACTCCTACGAGCAGTACTTC
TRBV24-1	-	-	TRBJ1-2	CATSHREYGYTF	TGTGCCACGTCCCACAGGGAATATGGCTACACCTTC
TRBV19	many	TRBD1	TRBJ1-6	CATGGQGAYSPLHF	TGTGCCACGGGGGGACAGGGGGCTTATTCACCCCTCCACTTT
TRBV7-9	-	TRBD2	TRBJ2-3	CASSFGLASSDTQYF	TGTGCCAGCAGCTTCGGACTAGCCAGTTCAGATACGCAGTATTTT
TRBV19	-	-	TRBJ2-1	CASSIASFNEQFF	TGTGCCAGTAGTATTGCTAGTTTCAATGAGCAGTTCTTC
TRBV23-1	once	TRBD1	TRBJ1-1	CASNVFKGARGTEAFF	TGCGCCAGCAACGTGTTCAAGGGGGCCCGAGGCACTGAAGCTTTCTTT
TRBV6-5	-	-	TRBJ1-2	CASSYDREFSGYTF	TGTGCCAGCAGTTACGATCGCGAATTTAGTGGCTACACCTTC
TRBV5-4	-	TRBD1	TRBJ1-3	CASSLETGARSGNTIYF	TGTGCCAGCAGCTTGGAGACAGGGGCCCGCTCTGGAAACACCATATATTTT
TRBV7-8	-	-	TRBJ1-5	CASSLVEYSNQPQHF	TGTGCCAGCAGCTTAGTAGAGTATAGCAATCAGCCCCAGCATTTT
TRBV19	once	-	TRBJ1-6	CASRLHDSYNSPLHF	TGTGCCAGTAGATTACACGACTCCTATAATTCACCCCTCCACTTT
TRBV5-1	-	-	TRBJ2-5	CASSFEKTQYF	TGCGCCAGCAGCTTCGAGAAGACCCAGTACTTC
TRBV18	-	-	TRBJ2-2	CASSPSGRVIAGELFF	TGTGCCAGCTCACCTTCTGGCAGGGTTATCGCCGGGGAGCTGTTTTTT
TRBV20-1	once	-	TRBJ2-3	CSAWDSDTQYF	TGCAGTGCTTGGGACTCAGATACGCAGTATTTT
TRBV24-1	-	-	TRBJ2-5	CATSDWGEETQYF	TGTGCCACCAGTGATTGGGGGGAGGAGACCCAGTACTTC
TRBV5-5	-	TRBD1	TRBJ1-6	CASSLSGTGVSPLHF	TGTGCCAGCAGCTTATCCGGGACAGGGGTATCACCCCTCCACTTT
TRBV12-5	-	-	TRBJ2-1	CASGPAVGNNEQFF	TGTGCTAGTGGTCCCGCCGTGGGCAACAATGAGCAGTTCTTC
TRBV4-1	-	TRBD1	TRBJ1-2	CASSQLVDRRSYGYTF	TGCGCCAGCAGCCAACTCGTGGACAGGCGGTCCTATGGCTACACCTTC
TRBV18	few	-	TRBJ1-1	CASSPGGDTEAFF	TGTGCCAGCTCACCAGGAGGGGACACTGAAGCTTTCTTT
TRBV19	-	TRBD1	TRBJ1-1	CATQWTGATEAFF	TGTGCCACACAATGGACAGGCGCCACTGAAGCTTTCTTT
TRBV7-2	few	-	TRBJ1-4	CASSLAPAAVRLNEKLFF	TGTGCCAGCAGCTTAGCGCCGGCAGCCGTGAGACTTAATGAAAAACTGTTTTTT
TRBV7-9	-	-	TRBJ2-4	CASSPPGWRQLIIF	TGTGCCAGCAGCCCCCCCGGTTGGAGACAGTTAATCATCTTC
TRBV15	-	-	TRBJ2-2	CATSRGHRGFTGELFF	TGTGCCACCAGCAGAGGCCACCGCGGATTCACCGGGGAGCTGTTTTTT
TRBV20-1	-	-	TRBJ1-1	CSARQGTEAFF	TGCAGTGCTAGACAGGGCACTGAAGCTTTCTTT
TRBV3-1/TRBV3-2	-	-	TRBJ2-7	CASSQDWDSRYEQYF	TGTGCCAGCAGCCAAGACTGGGACTCCCGTTACGAGCAGTACTTC
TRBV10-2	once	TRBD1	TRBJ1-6	CASSENSYRGRNSPLHF	TGCGCCAGCAGTGAGAACTCGTACAGGGGGCGGAATTCACCCCTCCACTTT
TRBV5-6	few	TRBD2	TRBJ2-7	CASSLRPVAGGRGKQYF	TGTGCCAGCAGCTTGCGGCCTGTAGCGGGGGGGCGAGGAAAGCAGTACTTC
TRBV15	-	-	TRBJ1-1	CATSRDPGEMNTEAFF	TGTGCCACCAGCAGAGATCCGGGGGAGATGAACACTGAAGCTTTCTTT
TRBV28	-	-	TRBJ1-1	CASSPLGGNKAFF	TGTGCCAGCAGTCCCCTGGGGGGGAATAAAGCTTTCTTT
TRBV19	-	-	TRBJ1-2	CASSIGHYGGYTF	TGTGCCAGTAGTATAGGTCACTATGGAGGCTACACCTTC
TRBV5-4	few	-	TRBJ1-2	CASSLVDDSYGYTF	TGTGCCAGCAGCTTGGTCGACGACTCCTATGGCTACACCTTC
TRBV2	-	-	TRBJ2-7	CASSGYPTGHHYEQYF	TGTGCCAGCAGTGGATATCCGACAGGCCACCACTACGAGCAGTACTTC